The source of this T cell receptor (beta chain) is a study of blood T cell repertoires in COVID-19. The assay was immunoSEQ multiplex PCR, and TCRdb's table has in-frame clones only and misses some. The table lists 180,000 or so clones, 80% to 85% of them singletons. Participants spanned ages roughly 18 to 95 years and resided in about 24 US areas. CDR3 length: 13 amino acids. V lost 9 bases, J lost 7 bases, and 8 bases stayed unmatched. Germline assignment: CDR1 WNHNN and CDR2 SYGVQD (reference sequence). Sequencing input: PBMCs or T cells enriched from blood (not recorded which). This chain links TRBV10-1 with TRBJ1-5; 8 positions match TRBD1. This TCR derives from a man in his forties who had recovered from COVID-19. CDR3 sequence (DNA): TGCGCCAGGGATGACCAGGGGGCCCAGCCCCAGCATTTT. Translating it yields CARDDQGAQPQHF.